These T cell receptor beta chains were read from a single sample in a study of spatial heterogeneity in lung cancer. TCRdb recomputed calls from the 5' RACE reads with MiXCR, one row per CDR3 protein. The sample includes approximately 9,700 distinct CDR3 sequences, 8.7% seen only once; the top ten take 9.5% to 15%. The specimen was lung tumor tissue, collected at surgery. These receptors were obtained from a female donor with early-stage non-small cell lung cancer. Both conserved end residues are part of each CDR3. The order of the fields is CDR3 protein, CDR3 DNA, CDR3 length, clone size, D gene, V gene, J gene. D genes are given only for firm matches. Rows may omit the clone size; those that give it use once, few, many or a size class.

CDR3: CAISGSDRANTEAFF
DNA: TGTGCCATCAGTGGTTCGGACAGAGCTAACACTGAAGCTTTCTTT
length: 15
size: medium-sized
D: .
V: TRBV10-3
J: TRBJ1-1

CDR3: CASDRGPPAPFHF
DNA: TGTGCCAGCGACAGGGGACCTCCCGCACCCTTCCACTTT
length: 13
size: .
D: TRBD1
V: TRBV2
J: TRBJ1-6

CDR3: CASSRNGGLRTGELFF
DNA: TGTGCCAGCAGCAGGAACGGGGGGCTGAGAACCGGGGAGCTGTTTTTT
length: 16
size: medium-sized
D: .
V: TRBV5-6
J: TRBJ2-2

CDR3: CSAREGNTIYF
DNA: TGCAGCGCGAGGGAGGGAAACACCATATATTTT
length: 11
size: many
D: .
V: TRBV29-1
J: TRBJ1-3

CDR3: CASRRSGSDGYTF
DNA: TGTGCCAGCCGCCGATCGGGGTCCGATGGCTACACCTTC
length: 13
size: medium-sized
D: .
V: TRBV6-2/TRBV6-3
J: TRBJ1-2

CDR3: CASSEGPQPQHF
DNA: TGTGCCAGCAGCGAGGGTCCACAGCCCCAGCATTTT
length: 12
size: .
D: .
V: TRBV2
J: TRBJ1-5

CDR3: CASSLSGTAETQYF
DNA: TGTGCCAGCAGCCTTTCCGGGACTGCTGAGACCCAGTACTTC
length: 14
size: .
D: .
V: TRBV7-2
J: TRBJ2-5

CDR3: CASSLERHTEAFF
DNA: TGCGCCAGCAGCTTGGAGCGACACACTGAAGCTTTCTTT
length: 13
size: .
D: .
V: TRBV5-1
J: TRBJ1-1

CDR3: CATSRDYEVNEQFF
DNA: TGTGCCACCAGCAGAGATTACGAGGTCAATGAGCAGTTCTTC
length: 14
size: many
D: .
V: TRBV15
J: TRBJ2-1

CDR3: CASSGLGVGYTF
DNA: TGTGCCAGCTCGGGCTTAGGGGTTGGCTACACCTTC
length: 12
size: medium-sized
D: .
V: TRBV12-3/TRBV12-4
J: TRBJ1-2

CDR3: CSVEPPQGFQETQYF
DNA: TGCAGCGTTGAACCTCCGCAGGGCTTTCAAGAGACCCAGTACTTC
length: 15
size: medium-sized
D: .
V: TRBV29-1
J: TRBJ2-5

CDR3: CSAIGGPNQPQHF
DNA: TGCAGTGCTATAGGGGGGCCCAATCAGCCCCAGCATTTT
length: 13
size: few
D: .
V: TRBV20-1
J: TRBJ1-5

CDR3: CASSSGGLWEQYF
DNA: TGTGCCAGCAGTTCAGGGGGCCTTTGGGAGCAGTACTTC
length: 13
size: many
D: TRBD1
V: TRBV7-9
J: TRBJ2-7

CDR3: CSASLYSDTDTQYF
DNA: TGCAGTGCTAGTCTCTACTCGGACACAGATACGCAGTATTTT
length: 14
size: .
D: .
V: TRBV20-1
J: TRBJ2-3

CDR3: CASSFRGLAGVSYTGELFF
DNA: TGTGCCAGCAGTTTTAGGGGACTAGCGGGGGTTAGTTACACCGGGGAGCTGTTTTTT
length: 19
size: medium-sized
D: TRBD2
V: TRBV12-3/TRBV12-4
J: TRBJ2-2

CDR3: CASSLDRRSYEQYF
DNA: TGCGCCAGCAGCTTGGATCGTCGGTCCTACGAGCAGTACTTC
length: 14
size: medium-sized
D: .
V: TRBV5-1
J: TRBJ2-7

CDR3: CSARDIGGPLNTEAFF
DNA: TGCAGTGCTAGAGATATCGGGGGGCCCTTGAACACTGAAGCTTTCTTT
length: 16
size: few
D: .
V: TRBV20-1
J: TRBJ1-1

CDR3: CASRPSGRAYEQYF
DNA: TGTGCCAGCAGACCGAGTGGGAGGGCGTACGAGCAGTACTTC
length: 14
size: .
D: TRBD2
V: TRBV6-1
J: TRBJ2-7

CDR3: CASSQDRTGQYF
DNA: TGTGCCAGCAGCCAAGACCGGACAGGGCAGTATTTT
length: 12
size: .
D: TRBD1
V: TRBV3-1
J: TRBJ2-3

CDR3: CASSVVSGTTGELFF
DNA: TGTGCCAGCAGCGTAGTTTCAGGGACCACCGGGGAGCTGTTTTTT
length: 15
size: few
D: .
V: TRBV9
J: TRBJ2-2

CDR3: CASSYAGLAGGSYTDTQYF
DNA: TGTGCCAGCAGTTACGCCGGACTAGCGGGGGGCTCCTACACAGATACGCAGTATTTT
length: 19
size: many
D: TRBD2
V: TRBV6-2/TRBV6-3
J: TRBJ2-3

CDR3: CASSHRRNNSPLHF
DNA: TGTGCCAGCAGTCACAGGAGGAATAATTCACCCCTCCACTTT
length: 14
size: medium-sized
D: .
V: TRBV11-2
J: TRBJ1-6

CDR3: CAMRQGTRNTEAFF
DNA: TGTGCCATGAGACAGGGCACCCGGAACACTGAAGCTTTCTTT
length: 14
size: many
D: TRBD1
V: TRBV6-1
J: TRBJ1-1

CDR3: CASSWNGGETQYF
DNA: TGTGCCAGCAGCTGGAATGGAGGAGAGACCCAGTACTTC
length: 13
size: many
D: .
V: TRBV7-9
J: TRBJ2-5

CDR3: CASSVGFFQETQYF
DNA: TGTGCCAGCAGCGTCGGCTTTTTCCAAGAGACCCAGTACTTC
length: 14
size: medium-sized
D: .
V: TRBV9
J: TRBJ2-5

CDR3: CSAGTGTAKAAFF
DNA: TGCAGTGCAGGCACCGGGACAGCCAAGGCAGCTTTCTTT
length: 13
size: many
D: TRBD1
V: TRBV20-1
J: TRBJ1-1

CDR3: CASSQQGAVNEKLFF
DNA: TGTGCCAGCAGTCAACAGGGGGCCGTTAATGAAAAACTGTTTTTT
length: 15
size: .
D: TRBD1
V: TRBV2
J: TRBJ1-4

CDR3: CAGSIGAIRETQYF
DNA: TGCGCCGGCAGCATTGGGGCAATTCGGGAGACCCAGTACTTC
length: 14
size: once
D: .
V: TRBV5-1
J: TRBJ2-5

CDR3: CSARGRAETQYF
DNA: TGCAGTGCTAGGGGGAGGGCGGAGACCCAGTACTTC
length: 12
size: few
D: TRBD2
V: TRBV20-1
J: TRBJ2-5

CDR3: CASSPGTGIILHEQFF
DNA: TGTGCCAGCAGCCCCGGGACAGGGATAATACTTCATGAGCAGTTCTTC
length: 16
size: .
D: TRBD1
V: TRBV4-2
J: TRBJ2-1

CDR3: CASSYFTGGSTQYF
DNA: TGTGCCAGCAGTTACTTTACAGGGGGGTCGACCCAGTACTTC
length: 14
size: medium-sized
D: TRBD1
V: TRBV6-5
J: TRBJ2-5

CDR3: CASSSSGTGLVETQYF
DNA: TGTGCCAGCAGCTCATCCGGGACAGGGTTGGTGGAGACCCAGTACTTC
length: 16
size: many
D: TRBD1
V: TRBV7-9
J: TRBJ2-5

CDR3: CASSSAPLGTDTQYF
DNA: TGTGCCAGCAGTTCTGCCCCTCTAGGGACAGATACGCAGTATTTT
length: 15
size: .
D: .
V: TRBV12-3/TRBV12-4
J: TRBJ2-3

CDR3: CASNTMWAGETQYF
DNA: TGTGCCAGCAACACGATGTGGGCGGGAGAGACCCAGTACTTC
length: 14
size: few
D: .
V: TRBV5-4
J: TRBJ2-5

CDR3: CSARTGLMNTEAFF
DNA: TGCAGTGCCAGGACAGGATTAATGAACACTGAAGCTTTCTTT
length: 14
size: many
D: TRBD1
V: TRBV20-1
J: TRBJ1-1

CDR3: CASSQVGQTQGSQPQHF
DNA: TGCGCCAGCAGCCAAGTTGGGCAAACCCAGGGGAGTCAGCCCCAGCATTTT
length: 17
size: many
D: .
V: TRBV4-1
J: TRBJ1-5

CDR3: CASSRRDLLIVFF
DNA: TGTGCCAGCAGTCGTCGGGACCTATTAATTGTATTCTTT
length: 13
size: many
D: .
V: TRBV12-3/TRBV12-4
J: TRBJ1-1

CDR3: CASSLENGQPQHF
DNA: TGTGCCAGCAGCTTAGAAAACGGGCAGCCCCAGCATTTT
length: 13
size: medium-sized
D: .
V: TRBV7-2
J: TRBJ1-5

CDR3: CASSLGGTTEAFF
DNA: TGTGCCAGCAGCTTGGGGGGAACCACTGAAGCTTTCTTT
length: 13
size: medium-sized
D: .
V: TRBV5-4
J: TRBJ1-1

CDR3: CAIRTDRGEETQYF
DNA: TGTGCCATCAGGACCGACAGGGGTGAAGAGACCCAGTACTTC
length: 14
size: many
D: TRBD1
V: TRBV10-3
J: TRBJ2-5

CDR3: CSVGQNTEAFF
DNA: TGCAGCGTTGGTCAGAACACTGAAGCTTTCTTT
length: 11
size: few
D: .
V: TRBV29-1
J: TRBJ1-1